This T cell receptor beta chain was identified in a study of lymphopenia after photon versus proton radiotherapy. The V gene end was trimmed by 6 bases and the J gene end by 5 bases; junction bases not matched to a gene: 7. Germline CDR1 SGHDT, CDR2 YYEEEE. This CDR3 is built from 14 residues. In its sample, this clone was seen a few times. The method was immunoSEQ multiplex PCR; TCRdb's version includes in-frame clones alone and lacks a portion of them. This table has more than 80,000 clones, 80% to 90% appearing once. The chain employs TRBV5-6 and TRBJ1-1; 10 positions match TRBD1. The sample consisted of peripheral blood, taken from a patient treated with proton-based radiotherapy. This clonotype was sampled from a man aged 60 to 69 with pancreatic cancer. The DNA for the CDR3 is TGTGCCAGCAATCGACAGGGGGCAGAGACTGAAGCTTTCTTT. Translation gives CASNRQGAETEAFF.